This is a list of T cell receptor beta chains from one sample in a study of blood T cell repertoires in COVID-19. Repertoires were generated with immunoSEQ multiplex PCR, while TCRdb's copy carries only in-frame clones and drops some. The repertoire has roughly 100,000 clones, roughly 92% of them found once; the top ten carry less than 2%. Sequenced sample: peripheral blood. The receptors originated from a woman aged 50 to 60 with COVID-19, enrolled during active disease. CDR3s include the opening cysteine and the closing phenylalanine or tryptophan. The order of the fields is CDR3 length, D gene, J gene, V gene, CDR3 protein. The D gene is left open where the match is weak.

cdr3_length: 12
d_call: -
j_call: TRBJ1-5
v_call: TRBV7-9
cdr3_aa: CASSLSEGPQHF

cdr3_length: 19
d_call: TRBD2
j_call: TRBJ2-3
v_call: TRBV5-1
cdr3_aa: CASSLELPGLAGARDTQYF

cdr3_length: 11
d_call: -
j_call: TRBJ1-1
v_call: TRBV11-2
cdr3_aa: CASSPSAEAFF

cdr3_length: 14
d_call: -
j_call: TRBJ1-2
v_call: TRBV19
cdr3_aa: CASRQRNANYGYTF

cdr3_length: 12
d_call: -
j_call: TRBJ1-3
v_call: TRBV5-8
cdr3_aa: CASSLHGNTIYF

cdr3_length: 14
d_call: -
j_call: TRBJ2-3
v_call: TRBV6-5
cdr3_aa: CASSRRTLTDTQYF

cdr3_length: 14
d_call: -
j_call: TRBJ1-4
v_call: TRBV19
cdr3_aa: CASSPTGIFEKLFF

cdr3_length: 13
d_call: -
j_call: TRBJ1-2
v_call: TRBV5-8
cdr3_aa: CASSLGIDIGYTF

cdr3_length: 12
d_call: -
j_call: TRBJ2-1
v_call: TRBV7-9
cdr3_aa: CASSLAGPDEFF

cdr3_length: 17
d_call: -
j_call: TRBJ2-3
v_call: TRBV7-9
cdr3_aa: CASSLAQLAGDADTQYF